This note documents a single T cell receptor beta chain sequence. Its antigen remains unidentified. Via MiXCR, TCRdb re-called the 5' RACE reads, giving one row per CDR3 protein. Of 1.5 million or so distinct CDR3 sequences in the sample, roughly a third were seen once. These data originate in a study of identical twins. Study-wide findings and caveats: The authors noted that invariant MAIT and iNKT cells could partly confound zero-insertion analyses. Out-of-frame sharing of TCR alpha in monozygotic twins was underestimated by models. Where beta out-of-frame sequences were concerned, excess twin sharing was weaker. For cord blood, abundant beta clonotypes had fewer insertions, unlike memory repertoires, which showed none.

The length of the CDR3 is 17 residues. Germline CDR1 MNHEY, CDR2 SVGAGI. V trimming: 3 bases; J trimming: 0 bases; junction bases outside the gene matches: 7. The rearrangement links TRBV6-5 to TRBJ2-3; 9 bases align to TRBD1. The sequence was collected from a newborn girl in good health. The sequenced sample was cord blood. The DNA for the CDR3 is TGTGCCAGCAGTTATGTCGGGACAGGGAAAAGCACAGATACGCAGTATTTT. Residues: CASSYVGTGKSTDTQYF.